Presented here are 9 T cell receptor beta chains from one specimen sequenced in a study of shared clonotypes between healthy human individuals. Profiling relied on immunoSEQ multiplex PCR, and the TCRdb table lists in-frame clones only, not all of them. The table lists roughly 760,000 clones, roughly 70% of them singletons. The source material was memory CD4+ T cells sorted from blood. Stated subset: CD45RA-negative fraction. The receptors were gathered from a woman younger than 45 in good health.

This chain joins TRBV19 and TRBJ1-1, with D perhaps TRBD1 (5 bases). There are 14 residues in the CDR3. V was clipped by 1 base and J by 3 bases, with 9 bases between them. The germline gives CDR1 LNHDA, CDR2 SQIVND (reference sequence). The CDR3 region has the DNA TGTGCCAGTAGTATAGCGGGCAGGGACACTGAAGCTTTCTTT. It encodes CASSIAGRDTEAFF.

In regard to this clone: The same CDR3 can be traced to other DNA sequences in this sample. The rearrangement uses TRBV5-4 and TRBJ1-2, with unresolved D. Germline assignment: CDR1 SGHNT and CDR2 YYREEE (reference sequence). Trimming took 0 bases from V and 0 from J, leaving 6 bases between them. This CDR3 contains 14 residues. The DNA of the CDR3 is TGTGCCAGCAGCTTGGGCGGGGCTAACTATGGCTACACCTTC. This encodes CASSLGGANYGYTF. Variable domain in full (rest from reference TRBV5-4 and TRBJ1-2): ETGVTQSPTHLIKTRGQQVTLRCSSQSGHNTVSWYQQALGQGPQFIFQYYREEENGRGNFPPRFSGLQFPNYSSELNVNALELDDSALYLCASSLGGANYGYTFGSGTRLTVV.

V gene TRBV7-2 combines with J gene TRBJ1-4; perhaps TRBD1 as D (5 bases). This CDR3 is 16 amino acids long. Per germline, CDR1 SGHTA and CDR2 FQGNSA. Trimming pared 1 base from V and 4 bases from J, leaving 13 bases between. DNA of the CDR3: TGTGCCAGCAGCTTAGGCGGGGCAGCCTTTAATGAAAAACTGTTTTTT. Translation: CASSLGGAAFNEKLFF. The complete variable domain, with remaining parts taken from reference TRBV7-2 and TRBJ1-4, reads GAGVSQSPSNKVTEKGKDVELRCDPISGHTALYWYRQSLGQGLEFLIYFQGNSAPDKSGLPSDRFSAERTGGSVSTLTIQRTQQEDSAVYLCASSLGGAAFNEKLFFGSGTQLSVL.

This rearrangement joins TRBV2 to TRBJ1-4, with 10 positions matching TRBD1. With 5 bases clipped from V and 5 bases from J, the junction kept 8 bases outside the gene matches. CDR3 length: 16 residues. Germline CDR1 is SNHLY and CDR2 is FYNNEI. The CDR3 DNA reads TGTGCCAGCAGTACTATGGGACAGGGGTTAAATGAAAAACTGTTTTTT. Residues: CASSTMGQGLNEKLFF.

This clone came up once. The J gene is TRBJ2-3, the V gene TRBV29-1, with D unclear. Germline CDR1 SQVTM, CDR2 ANQGSEA. Trimming cost V 2 bases and J 2 bases, with 5 bases left between them. This CDR3 is 12 amino acids long. This CDR3 is CSVELSTDTQYF. DNA for the CDR3: TGCAGCGTTGAACTGTCCACAGATACGCAGTATTTT.

With regard to this clone: This could be a read error, since a much larger clone is one nucleotide away. Other DNA sequences within the sample encode an identical CDR3. V and J are TRBV28 and TRBJ2-7; tentatively, D is TRBD1 (5 bases). The CDR3 spans 14 residues. Trimming cost V 2 bases and J 1 base, with 9 bases left between them. Germline CDR1 reads MDHEN; CDR2 reads SYDVKM. In DNA, the CDR3 is TGTGCCAGCAGTTTACCGGACATTTCCTACGAGCAGTACTTC. Residues: CASSLPDISYEQYF.

This clone was observed a handful of times. V and J are TRBV7-2 and TRBJ2-3; D may correspond to TRBD1 or TRBD2 (5 bases each). The V end was cut by 5 bases, the J end by 3 bases, with 15 bases between. CDR3 length: 15 residues. In germline, CDR1 is SGHTA, CDR2 FQGNSA. The CDR3 sequence is CASSPYRRGTDTQYF. In DNA form, the CDR3 reads TGTGCCAGCAGCCCATACAGGAGAGGGACAGATACGCAGTATTTT.

CDR3 nucleotides: TGTGCCAGCAGCGGGGACAGGGGGTGGAATGGCTACACCTTC. Its translation: CASSGDRGWNGYTF. V gene TRBV28 combines with J gene TRBJ1-2, with 11 nucleotides matching TRBD1. V shed 6 bases and J 6 bases; nucleotides not matched to a gene: 6. Germline loops: CDR1 MDHEN, CDR2 SYDVKM. This CDR3 spans 14 amino acids.

The chain joins TRBV5-1 to TRBJ2-7; D tentatively reads TRBD1 or TRBD2 (6 bases each). Per germline, CDR1 SGHRS and CDR2 YFSETQ. The V end was cut by 4 bases, the J end by 7 bases, with 12 bases between. CDR3 length equals 12 residues. The CDR3, as DNA: TGCGCCAGCAGCCGAATAGGGGGGGAGCAGTACTTC. Its translation is CASSRIGGEQYF.